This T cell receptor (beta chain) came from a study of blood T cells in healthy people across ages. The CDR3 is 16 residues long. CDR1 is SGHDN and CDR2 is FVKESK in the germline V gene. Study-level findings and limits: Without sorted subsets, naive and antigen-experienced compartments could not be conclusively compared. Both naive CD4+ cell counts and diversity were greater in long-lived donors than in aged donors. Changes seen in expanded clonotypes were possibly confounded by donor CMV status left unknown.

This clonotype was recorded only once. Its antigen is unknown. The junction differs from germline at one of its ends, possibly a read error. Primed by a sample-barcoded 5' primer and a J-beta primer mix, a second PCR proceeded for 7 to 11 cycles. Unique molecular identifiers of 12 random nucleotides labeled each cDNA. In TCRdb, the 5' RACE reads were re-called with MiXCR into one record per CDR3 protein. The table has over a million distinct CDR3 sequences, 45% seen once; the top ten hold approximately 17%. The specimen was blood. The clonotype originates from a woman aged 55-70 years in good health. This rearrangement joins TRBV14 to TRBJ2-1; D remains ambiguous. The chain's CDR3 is CASSQENALSYDEQFF. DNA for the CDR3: TGTGCCAGCAGCCAAGAAAACGCCCTCTCCTACGATGAGCAGTTCTTC.